This T cell receptor beta chain was recorded in a study of blood T cell repertoires in COVID-19. Looking at the study overall: From the United States, Italy and Spain came samples of acute and convalescent COVID-19. Sample material is recorded as cDNA or gDNA derived from T cells, B-cell-depleted T cells, or PBMCs.

Data came from immunoSEQ multiplex PCR; TCRdb stores just in-frame clones and leaves some out. The top ten hold around 9.4% of the sample, which has roughly 100,000 clones, 84% seen once. This CDR3 has 15 amino acids. The V end lost 1 base, the J end lost 4 bases, and 10 bases lay between the germline ends. Germline loops: CDR1 LGHDT, CDR2 YNNKEL (reference sequence). The clonotype was recovered from a middle-aged man with active or convalescent COVID-19. V is TRBV3-1 (or the pseudogene TRBV3-2) and J is TRBJ2-2; D might be TRBD1 (6 bases). Input material: peripheral blood. For the CDR3, the DNA is TGTGCCAGCAGCCAAGGGGGGCCGGGCACCGGGGAGCTGTTTTTT. This sequence encodes CASSQGGPGTGELFF.